This T cell receptor (beta chain) came from a study of CD8+CD57+ T cells in acquired aplastic anemia. On the study more broadly: Sorted CD4+ and CD8+ cell DNA averaged approximately 3 ug. Whole-study results and caveats: No significant patient-versus-control difference appeared in CD8+ Simpson's diversity. Patients and controls turned out to have twenty-nine CD8+ CDR3 sequences in common.

Germline V gene sequence: CDR1 SEHNR, CDR2 FQNEAQ (reference sequence). The CDR3 has 15 residues. J lost 7 bases, V lost 1 base, and 8 bases had no gene match. Worth noting for this clonotype: What it binds is not known.

TCR beta VDJ and CDR3 were profiled, and genomic DNA was the template. TCRdb re-analysed the reads in MiXCR, keeping a single row per CDR3 protein. The sample yields 250,000 to 300,000 distinct CDR3 sequences, 55% to 60% seen once. Sequenced sample: sorted CD4+, CD8+, or CD8+CD57+ T cells (not recorded which) from PBMCs. The V call is TRBV7-9, the J call TRBJ2-7, with 9 positions matching TRBD1. This receptor was identified in a human donor with severe aplastic anemia or a healthy control (not recorded which). CDR3 sequence: CASSLVGQGIGEQYF. In nucleotides, the CDR3 is TGTGCCAGCAGCTTAGTGGGACAGGGCATAGGAGAGCAGTACTTC. Full variable domain (rest looked up from reference TRBV7-9 and TRBJ2-7): DTGVSQNPRHKITKRGQNVTFRCDPISEHNRLYWYRQTLGQGPEFLTYFQNEAQLEKSRLLSDRFSAERPKGSFSTLEIQRTEQGDSAMYLCASSLVGQGIGEQYFGPGTRLTVT.